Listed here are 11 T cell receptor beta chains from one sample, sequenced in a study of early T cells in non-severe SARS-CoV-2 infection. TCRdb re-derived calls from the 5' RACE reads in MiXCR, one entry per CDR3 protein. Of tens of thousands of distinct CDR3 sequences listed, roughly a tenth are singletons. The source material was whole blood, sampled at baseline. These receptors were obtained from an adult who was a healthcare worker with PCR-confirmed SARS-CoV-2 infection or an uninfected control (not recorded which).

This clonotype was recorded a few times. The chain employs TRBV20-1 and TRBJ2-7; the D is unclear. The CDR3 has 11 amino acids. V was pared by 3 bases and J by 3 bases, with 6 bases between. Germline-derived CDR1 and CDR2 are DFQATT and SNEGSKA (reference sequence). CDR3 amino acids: CSASQDYEQYF. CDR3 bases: TGCAGTGCTAGCCAGGACTACGAGCAGTACTTC.

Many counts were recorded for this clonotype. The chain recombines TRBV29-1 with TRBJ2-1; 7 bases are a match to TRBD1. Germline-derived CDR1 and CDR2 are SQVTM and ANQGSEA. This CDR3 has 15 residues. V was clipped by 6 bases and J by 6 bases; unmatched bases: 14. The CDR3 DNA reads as TGCAGCGTATGCCACGGCCCGGGACAGCGCAATGAGCAGTTCTTC. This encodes CSVCHGPGQRNEQFF.

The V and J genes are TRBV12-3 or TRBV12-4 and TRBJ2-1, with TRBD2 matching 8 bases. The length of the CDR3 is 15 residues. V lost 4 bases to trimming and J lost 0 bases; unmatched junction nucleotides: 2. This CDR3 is CASSSGTSSYNEQFF. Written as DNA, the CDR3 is TGTGCCAGCAGTTCCGGGACTAGCTCCTACAATGAGCAGTTCTTC.

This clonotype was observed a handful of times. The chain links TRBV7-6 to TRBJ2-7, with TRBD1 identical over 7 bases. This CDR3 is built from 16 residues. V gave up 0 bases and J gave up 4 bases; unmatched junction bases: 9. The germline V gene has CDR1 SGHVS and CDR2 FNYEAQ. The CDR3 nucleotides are TGTGCCAGCAGCTTAGCGGACAGGCTTGCACCATACGAGCAGTACTTC. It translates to CASSLADRLAPYEQYF. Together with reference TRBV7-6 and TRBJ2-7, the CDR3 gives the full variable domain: GAGVSQSPRYKVTKRGQDVALRCDPISGHVSLYWYRQALGQGPEFLTYFNYEAQQDKSGLPNDRFSAERPEGSISTLTIQRTEQRDSAMYRCASSLADRLAPYEQYFGPGTRLTVT.

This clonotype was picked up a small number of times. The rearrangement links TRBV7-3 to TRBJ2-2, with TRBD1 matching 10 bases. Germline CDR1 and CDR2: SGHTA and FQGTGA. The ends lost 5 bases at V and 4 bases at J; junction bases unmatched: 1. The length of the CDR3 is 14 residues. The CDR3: CASSRTGGTGELFF. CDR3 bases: TGTGCCAGCAGCCGGACAGGGGGCACCGGGGAGCTGTTTTTT.

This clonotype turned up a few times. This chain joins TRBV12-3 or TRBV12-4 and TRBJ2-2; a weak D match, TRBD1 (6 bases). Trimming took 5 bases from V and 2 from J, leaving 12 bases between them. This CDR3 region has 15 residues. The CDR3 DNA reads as TGTGCCAGCAGTAACGGACAGATAAACACCGGGGAGCTGTTTTTT. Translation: CASSNGQINTGELFF.

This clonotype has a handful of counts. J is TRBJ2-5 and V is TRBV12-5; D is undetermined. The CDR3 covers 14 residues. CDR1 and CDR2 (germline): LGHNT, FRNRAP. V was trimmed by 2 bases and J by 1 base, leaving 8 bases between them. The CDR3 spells CASGLNGFQETQYF. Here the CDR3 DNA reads TGTGCTAGTGGTTTGAACGGCTTCCAAGAGACCCAGTACTTC. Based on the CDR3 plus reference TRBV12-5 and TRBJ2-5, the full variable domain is DARVTQTPRHKVTEMGQEVTMRCQPILGHNTVFWYRQTMMQGLELLAYFRNRAPLDDSGMPKDRFSAEMPDATLATLKIQPSEPRDSAVYFCASGLNGFQETQYFGPGTRLLVL.

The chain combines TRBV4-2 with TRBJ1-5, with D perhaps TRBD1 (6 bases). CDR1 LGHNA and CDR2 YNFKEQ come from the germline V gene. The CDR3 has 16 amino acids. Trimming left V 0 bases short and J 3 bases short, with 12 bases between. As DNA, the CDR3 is TGTGCCAGCAGCCAAGATCAAACAGGGAACAATCAGCCCCAGCATTTT. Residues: CASSQDQTGNNQPQHF.

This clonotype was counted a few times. In nucleotides, the CDR3 is TGTGCCAGCAGTCCACTCAATCGGACCACTGAAGCTTTCTTT. Its translation is CASSPLNRTTEAFF. The rearrangement joins TRBV6-2 or TRBV6-3 to TRBJ1-1; D not resolved. Germline V gene lookup returns CDR1 MNHEY and CDR2 SVGEGT. This CDR3 is 14 amino acids long. Trimming took off 5 bases at V and 4 bases at J, with 14 bases between the two ends.

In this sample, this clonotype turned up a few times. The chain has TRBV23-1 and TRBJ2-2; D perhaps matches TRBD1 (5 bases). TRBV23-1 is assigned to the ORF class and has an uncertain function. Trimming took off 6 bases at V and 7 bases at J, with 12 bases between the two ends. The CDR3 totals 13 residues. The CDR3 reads CASRRTRGGELFF. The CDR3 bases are TGCGCCAGCAGGCGGACAAGAGGCGGGGAGCTGTTTTTT.

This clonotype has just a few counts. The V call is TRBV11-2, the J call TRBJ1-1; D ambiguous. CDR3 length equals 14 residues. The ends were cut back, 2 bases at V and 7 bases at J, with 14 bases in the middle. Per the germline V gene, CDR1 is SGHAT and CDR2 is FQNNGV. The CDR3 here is CASSLYLGRGEAFF. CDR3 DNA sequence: TGTGCCAGCAGCTTATATTTGGGTCGAGGTGAAGCTTTCTTT.